This T cell receptor beta chain was sequenced in a study of monozygotic twins with inflammatory bowel disease. Whole-study results and caveats: Varying immunosuppressive regimens may have increased patient repertoire variability. Healthy twins shared more clonotypes with others than IBD patients, most markedly active ones.

CDR1 is SGHRS, CDR2 YFSETQ, per germline. The length of the CDR3 is 13 residues. Blood was drawn at approximately 2.3 ml per donor. Skipping T cell sorting, the study isolated total RNA directly from whole blood. TCRdb processed the 5' RACE reads again and assigns one entry to each CDR3 protein, with no DNA. The sample has fewer than 450,000 distinct CDR3 sequences, and its top ten clones hold roughly 2.6%. Concerning this clonotype itself: Its antigen is unidentified.

The receptor was derived from a human donor with ulcerative colitis or Crohn's disease, or a healthy co-twin of an affected twin (not recorded which). The J gene is TRBJ2-2, the V gene TRBV5-1; TCRdb gives TRBD1 as the D gene, but with no DNA this cannot be confirmed. The specimen sequenced was blood. The CDR3 sequence: CASSPPLTGELFF.